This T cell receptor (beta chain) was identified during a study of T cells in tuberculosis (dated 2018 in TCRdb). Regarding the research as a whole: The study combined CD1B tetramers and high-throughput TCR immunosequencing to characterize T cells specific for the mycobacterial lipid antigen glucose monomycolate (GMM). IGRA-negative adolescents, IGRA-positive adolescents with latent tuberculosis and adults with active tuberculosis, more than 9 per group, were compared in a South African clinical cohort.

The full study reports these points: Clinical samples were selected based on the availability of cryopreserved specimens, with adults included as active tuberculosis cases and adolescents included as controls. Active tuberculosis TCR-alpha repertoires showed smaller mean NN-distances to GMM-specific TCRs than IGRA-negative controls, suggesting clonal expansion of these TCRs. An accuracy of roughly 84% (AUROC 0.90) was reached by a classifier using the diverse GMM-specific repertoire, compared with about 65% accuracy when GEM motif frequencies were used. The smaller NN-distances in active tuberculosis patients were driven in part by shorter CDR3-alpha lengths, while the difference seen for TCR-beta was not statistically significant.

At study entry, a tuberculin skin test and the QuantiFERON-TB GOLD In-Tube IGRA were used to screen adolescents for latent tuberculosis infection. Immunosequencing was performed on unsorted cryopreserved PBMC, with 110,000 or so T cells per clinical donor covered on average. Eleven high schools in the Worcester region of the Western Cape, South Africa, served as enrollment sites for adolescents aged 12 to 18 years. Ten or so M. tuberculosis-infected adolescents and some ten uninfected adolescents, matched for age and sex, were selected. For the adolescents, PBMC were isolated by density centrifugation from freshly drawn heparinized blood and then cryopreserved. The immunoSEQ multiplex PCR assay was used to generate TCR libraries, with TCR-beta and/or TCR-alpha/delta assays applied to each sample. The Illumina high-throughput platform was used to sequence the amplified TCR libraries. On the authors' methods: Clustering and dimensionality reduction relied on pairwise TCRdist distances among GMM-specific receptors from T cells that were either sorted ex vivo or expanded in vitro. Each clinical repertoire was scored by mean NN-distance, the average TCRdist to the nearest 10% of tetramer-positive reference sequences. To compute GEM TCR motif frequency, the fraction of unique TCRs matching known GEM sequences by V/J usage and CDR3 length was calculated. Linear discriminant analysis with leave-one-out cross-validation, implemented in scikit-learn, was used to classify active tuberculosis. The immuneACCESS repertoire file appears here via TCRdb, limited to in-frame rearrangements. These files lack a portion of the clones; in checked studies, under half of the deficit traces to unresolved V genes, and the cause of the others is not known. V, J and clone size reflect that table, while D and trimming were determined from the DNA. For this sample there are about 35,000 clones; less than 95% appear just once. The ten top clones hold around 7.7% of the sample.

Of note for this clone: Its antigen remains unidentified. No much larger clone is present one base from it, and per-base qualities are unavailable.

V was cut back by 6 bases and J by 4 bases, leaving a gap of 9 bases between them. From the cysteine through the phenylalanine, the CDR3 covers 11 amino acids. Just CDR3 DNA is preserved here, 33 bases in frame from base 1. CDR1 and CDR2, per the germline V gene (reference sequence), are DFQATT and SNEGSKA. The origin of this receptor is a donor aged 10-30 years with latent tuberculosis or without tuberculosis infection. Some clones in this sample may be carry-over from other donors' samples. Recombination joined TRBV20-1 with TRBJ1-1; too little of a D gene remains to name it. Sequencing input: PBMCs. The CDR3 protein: CSARASTEAFF. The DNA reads TGCAGTGCGCGGGCTAGCACTGAAGCTTTCTTT.